This TCR beta chain was captured by sequencing in a study of blood T cell repertoires in COVID-19. Looking at the study overall: COVID-19 samples collected from the United States, Italy and Spain covered acute and convalescent phases. From T cells, B-cell-depleted T cells, or PBMCs came the material, which was cDNA or gDNA.

This CDR3 has 13 amino acids. CDR1 ENHRY and CDR2 SYGVKD come from the germline V gene. After removal of 6 bases from V and 2 bases from J, the junction contained 3 bases not matched to a gene. In the authors' workflow: For nucleated cells, counts were estimated from reference gene primer amplification. Assay used: immunoSEQ multiplex PCR; TCRdb lists only in-frame clones, some missing. V and J calls and clone size are those listed in that table; D and trimming were worked out from the DNA. Of 350,000 to 450,000 clones in the sample, around nine tenths were seen once. Specimen: peripheral blood. The TCR sequence derives from a human donor in a cohort sampled during active COVID-19. The chain joins TRBV10-3 to TRBJ1-2; TRBD1 aligns across 7 bases. CDR3: CAIRMTGNYGYTF. In nucleotides, the CDR3 is TGTGCCATCAGGATGACAGGGAACTATGGCTACACCTTC.